The 3 T cell receptor beta chains below come from one sample, sequenced in a study of Graves' ophthalmopathy and Graves' hyperthyroidism. For repertoire sequencing, the TCR beta CDR3 regions were amplified from RNA transcripts. After a first-round RT-PCR with HTBI primers, a second-round multiplex PCR was run. TCRdb ran MiXCR on the multiplex PCR reads and lists one entry per CDR3 protein. The sample holds hundreds of thousands of distinct CDR3 sequences; less than 20% are singletons and the top ten take around 6.6%. The specimen sequenced was peripheral blood. Receptors were obtained from a woman aged 18-29 years with stable Graves' hyperthyroidism.

This clonotype has at least ten counts. The chain couples TRBV20-1 to TRBJ2-2, with TRBD2 identical over 9 bases. CDR1 is DFQATT, CDR2 SNEGSKA, per germline (reference sequence). This CDR3 contains 17 residues. The V gene end was trimmed by 1 base and the J gene end by 2 bases; junction bases not matched to a gene: 8. The CDR3 sequence: CSARGQAGGGNTGELFF. The CDR3 nucleotides read TGCAGTGCTAGAGGTCAAGCGGGGGGAGGCAACACCGGGGAGCTGTTTTTT.

This clonotype was recorded many times. The V gene is TRBV13, the J gene TRBJ1-1; D is uncertain. V was clipped by 5 bases and J by 6 bases, with 13 bases between them. The CDR3 sequence is 13 residues long. Germline V gives CDR1 PRHDT, CDR2 FYEKMQ (reference sequence). In DNA, the CDR3 is TGTGCCAGCAGCCCTCGGCCTAGAGCTGAAGCTTTCTTT. It specifies CASSPRPRAEAFF.

This clonotype came up many times. V is TRBV7-2 and J is TRBJ1-2, with 7 bases lining up with TRBD1. Germline trimming cut 6 bases from V and 8 bases from J; bases unmatched to any gene: 15. Germline CDR1 reads SGHTA; CDR2 reads FQGNSA. CDR3 length: 15 residues. CDR3 amino acids: CASRRNRDSKDGYTF. The CDR3 DNA sequence: TGTGCCAGCAGGAGAAACCGGGACAGCAAAGACGGCTACACCTTC.